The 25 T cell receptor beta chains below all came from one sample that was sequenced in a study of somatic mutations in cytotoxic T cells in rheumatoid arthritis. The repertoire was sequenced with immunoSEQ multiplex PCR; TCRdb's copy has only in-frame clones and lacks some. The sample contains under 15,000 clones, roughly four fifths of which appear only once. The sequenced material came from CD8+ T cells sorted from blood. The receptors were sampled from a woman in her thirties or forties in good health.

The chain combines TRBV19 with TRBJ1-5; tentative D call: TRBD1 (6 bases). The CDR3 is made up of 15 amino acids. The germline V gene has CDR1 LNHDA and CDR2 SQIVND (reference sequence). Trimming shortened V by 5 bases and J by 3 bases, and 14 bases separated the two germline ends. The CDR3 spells CASSPGALDNQPQHF. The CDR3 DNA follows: TGTGCCAGTAGTCCGGGGGCGCTTGACAATCAGCCCCAGCATTTT.

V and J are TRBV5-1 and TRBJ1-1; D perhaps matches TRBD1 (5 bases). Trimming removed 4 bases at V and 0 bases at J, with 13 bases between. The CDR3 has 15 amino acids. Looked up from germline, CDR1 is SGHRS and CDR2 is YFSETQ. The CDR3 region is CASSGYRNMNTEAFF. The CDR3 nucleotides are TGCGCCAGCAGCGGCTACAGGAACATGAACACTGAAGCTTTCTTT.

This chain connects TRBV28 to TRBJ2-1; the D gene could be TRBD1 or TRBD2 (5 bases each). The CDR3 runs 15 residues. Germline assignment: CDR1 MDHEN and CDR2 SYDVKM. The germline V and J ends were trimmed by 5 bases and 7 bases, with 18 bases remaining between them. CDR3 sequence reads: CASSLRGEGSNEQFF. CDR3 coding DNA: TGTGCCAGCAGTCTCCGAGGGGAAGGGTCTAATGAGCAGTTCTTC.

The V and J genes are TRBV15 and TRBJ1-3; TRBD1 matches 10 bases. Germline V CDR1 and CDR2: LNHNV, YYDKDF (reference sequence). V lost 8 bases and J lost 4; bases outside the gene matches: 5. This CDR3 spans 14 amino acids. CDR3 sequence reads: CATEGQGGGNTIYF. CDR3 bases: TGTGCCACCGAAGGACAGGGGGGAGGAAACACCATATATTTT.

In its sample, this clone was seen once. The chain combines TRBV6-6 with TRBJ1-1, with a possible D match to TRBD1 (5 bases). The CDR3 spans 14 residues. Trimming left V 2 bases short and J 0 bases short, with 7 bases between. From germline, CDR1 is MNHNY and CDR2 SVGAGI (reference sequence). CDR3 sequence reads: CASSYVGVNTEAFF. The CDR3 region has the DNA TGTGCCAGCAGTTACGTGGGGGTGAACACTGAAGCTTTCTTT.

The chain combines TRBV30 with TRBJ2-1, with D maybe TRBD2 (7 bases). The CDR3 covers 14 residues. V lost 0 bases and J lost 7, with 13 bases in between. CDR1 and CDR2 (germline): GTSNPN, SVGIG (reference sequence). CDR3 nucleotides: TGTGCCTGGAGTGTAGGGCGGGGGCTGAATGAGCAGTTCTTC. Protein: CAWSVGRGLNEQFF.

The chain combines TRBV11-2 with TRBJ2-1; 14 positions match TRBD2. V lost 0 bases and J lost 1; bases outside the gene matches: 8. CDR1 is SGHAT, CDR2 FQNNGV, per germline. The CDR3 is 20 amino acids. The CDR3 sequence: CASSLEVWTSGGKSYNEQFF. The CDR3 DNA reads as TGTGCCAGCAGCTTAGAAGTTTGGACTAGCGGGGGGAAATCCTACAATGAGCAGTTCTTC.

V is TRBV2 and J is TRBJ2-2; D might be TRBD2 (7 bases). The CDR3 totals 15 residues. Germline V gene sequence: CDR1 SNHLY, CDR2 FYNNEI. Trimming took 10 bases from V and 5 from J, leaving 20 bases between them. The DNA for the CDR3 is TGTGCCACAAGAGGGGGGGAGGTAGGGACCGGGGAGCTGTTTTTT. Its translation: CATRGGEVGTGELFF.

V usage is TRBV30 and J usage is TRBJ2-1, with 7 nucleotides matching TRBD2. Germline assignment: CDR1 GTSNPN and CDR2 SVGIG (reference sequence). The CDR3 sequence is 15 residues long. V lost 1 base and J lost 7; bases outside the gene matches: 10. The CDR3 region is CAWSGEGFVANEQFF. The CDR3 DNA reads TGTGCCTGGAGTGGGGAGGGCTTCGTAGCGAATGAGCAGTTCTTC.

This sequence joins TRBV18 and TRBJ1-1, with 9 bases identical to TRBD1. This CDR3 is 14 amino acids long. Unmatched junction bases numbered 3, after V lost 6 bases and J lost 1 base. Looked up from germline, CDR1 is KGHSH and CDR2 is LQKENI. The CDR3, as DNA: TGTGCCAGCTCCCGGACAGGGGAGAACACTGAAGCTTTCTTT. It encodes CASSRTGENTEAFF.

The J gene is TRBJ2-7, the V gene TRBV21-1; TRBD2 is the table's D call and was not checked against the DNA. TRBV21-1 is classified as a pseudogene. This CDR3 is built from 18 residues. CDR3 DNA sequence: TGTGCCAGCAGCAAAGGCACTAGCGGGGGGGTTAGCTCCTACGAGCAGTACGTC. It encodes CASSKGTSGGVSSYEQYV.

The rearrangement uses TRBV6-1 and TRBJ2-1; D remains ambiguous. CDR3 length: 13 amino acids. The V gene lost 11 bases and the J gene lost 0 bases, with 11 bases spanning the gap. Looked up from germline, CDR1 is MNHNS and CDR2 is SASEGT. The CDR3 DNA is TGTGCCCTTGGCGTTAGCTCCTACAATGAGCAGTTCTTC. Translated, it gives CALGVSSYNEQFF.

CDR3 bases: TGTGCCAGCAGAGGACGACAGGGCTACTACGAGCAGTACGTC. This sequence encodes CASRGRQGYYEQYV. This chain connects TRBV28 to TRBJ2-7; 7 bases are shared with TRBD1. The germline gives CDR1 MDHEN, CDR2 SYDVKM. Unmatched junction bases numbered 8, after V lost 6 bases and J lost 3 bases. This CDR3 is 14 amino acids long.

CDR3 sequence (DNA): TGTGCCAGCAGCCTCCGGGGGGGAGCGGTTAACACTGAAGCTTTCTTT. Protein product: CASSLRGGAVNTEAFF. The chain links TRBV7-9 to TRBJ1-1; a possible D gene is TRBD1 (5 bases). The CDR3 sequence is 16 residues long. The V end lost 5 bases, the J end lost 2 bases, and 18 bases lay between the germline ends. Germline values: CDR1 SEHNR, CDR2 FQNEAQ (reference sequence).

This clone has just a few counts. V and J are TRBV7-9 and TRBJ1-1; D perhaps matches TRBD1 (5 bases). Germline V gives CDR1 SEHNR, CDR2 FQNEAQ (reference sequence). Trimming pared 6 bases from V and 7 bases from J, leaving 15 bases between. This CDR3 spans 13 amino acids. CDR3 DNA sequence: TGTGCCAGCAGTTCCGACAGATCCTTTGAAGCTTTCTTT. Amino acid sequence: CASSSDRSFEAFF.

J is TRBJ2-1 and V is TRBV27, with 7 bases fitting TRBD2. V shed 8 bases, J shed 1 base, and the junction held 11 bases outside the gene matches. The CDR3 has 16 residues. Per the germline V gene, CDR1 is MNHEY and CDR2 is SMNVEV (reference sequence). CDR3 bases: TGTGCCAGCCTAAAGGACTCAGCGGGGTCCTACAATGAGCAGTTCTTC. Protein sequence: CASLKDSAGSYNEQFF.

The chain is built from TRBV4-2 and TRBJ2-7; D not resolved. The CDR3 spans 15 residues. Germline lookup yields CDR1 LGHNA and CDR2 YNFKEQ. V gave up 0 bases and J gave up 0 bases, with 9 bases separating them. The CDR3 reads CASSQETGFSYEQYF. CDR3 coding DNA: TGTGCCAGCAGCCAAGAAACCGGGTTCTCCTACGAGCAGTACTTC.

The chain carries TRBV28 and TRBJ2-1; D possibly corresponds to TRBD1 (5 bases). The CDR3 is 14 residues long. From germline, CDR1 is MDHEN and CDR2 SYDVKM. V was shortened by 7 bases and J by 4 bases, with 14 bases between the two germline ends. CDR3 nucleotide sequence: TGTGCCAGCACCCTTCAGGGCAGTTACAATGAGCAGTTCTTC. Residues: CASTLQGSYNEQFF.

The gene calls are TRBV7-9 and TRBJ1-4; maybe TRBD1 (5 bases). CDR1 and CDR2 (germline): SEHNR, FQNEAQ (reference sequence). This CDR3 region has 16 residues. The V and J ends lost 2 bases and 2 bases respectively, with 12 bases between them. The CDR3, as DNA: TGTGCCAGCAGCTTATCAAGGGACGTCACTAATGAAAAACTGTTTTTT. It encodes CASSLSRDVTNEKLFF.

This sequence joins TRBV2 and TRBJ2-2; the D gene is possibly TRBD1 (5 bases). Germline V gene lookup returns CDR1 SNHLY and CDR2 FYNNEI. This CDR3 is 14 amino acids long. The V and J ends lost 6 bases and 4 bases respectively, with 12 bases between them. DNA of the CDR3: TGTGCCAGCAGGCCCGACAGTACCACCGGGGAGCTGTTTTTT. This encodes CASRPDSTTGELFF.

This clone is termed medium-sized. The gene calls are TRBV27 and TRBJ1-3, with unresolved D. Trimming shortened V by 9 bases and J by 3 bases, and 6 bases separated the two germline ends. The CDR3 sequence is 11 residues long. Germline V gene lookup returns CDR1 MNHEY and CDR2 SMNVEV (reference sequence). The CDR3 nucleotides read TGTGCCAGTATACTTGGAAACACCATATATTTT. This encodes CASILGNTIYF.

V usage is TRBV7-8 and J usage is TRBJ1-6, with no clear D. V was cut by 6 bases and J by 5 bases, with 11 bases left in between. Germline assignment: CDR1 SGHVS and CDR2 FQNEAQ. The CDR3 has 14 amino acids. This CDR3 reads CASSWARDNSPLHF. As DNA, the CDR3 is TGTGCCAGCAGTTGGGCGCGGGATAATTCACCCCTCCACTTT. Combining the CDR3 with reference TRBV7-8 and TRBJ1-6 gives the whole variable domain GAGVSQSPRYKVAKRGQDVALRCDPISGHVSLFWYQQALGQGPEFLTYFQNEAQLDKSGLPSDRFFAERPEGSVSTLKIQRTQQEDSAVYLCASSWARDNSPLHFGNGTRLTVT.

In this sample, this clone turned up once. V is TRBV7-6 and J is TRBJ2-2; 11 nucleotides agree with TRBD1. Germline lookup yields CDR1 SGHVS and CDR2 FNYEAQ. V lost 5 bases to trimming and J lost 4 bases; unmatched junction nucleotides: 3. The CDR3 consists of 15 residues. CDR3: CASSPGTGGTGELFF. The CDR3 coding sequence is TGTGCCAGCAGCCCCGGGACAGGGGGCACCGGGGAGCTGTTTTTT.

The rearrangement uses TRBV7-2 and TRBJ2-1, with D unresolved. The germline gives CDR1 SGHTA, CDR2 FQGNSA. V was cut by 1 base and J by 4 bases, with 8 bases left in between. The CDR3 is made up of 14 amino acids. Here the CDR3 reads CASSLVPSYNEQFF. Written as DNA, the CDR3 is TGTGCCAGCAGCTTAGTTCCGAGTTACAATGAGCAGTTCTTC.

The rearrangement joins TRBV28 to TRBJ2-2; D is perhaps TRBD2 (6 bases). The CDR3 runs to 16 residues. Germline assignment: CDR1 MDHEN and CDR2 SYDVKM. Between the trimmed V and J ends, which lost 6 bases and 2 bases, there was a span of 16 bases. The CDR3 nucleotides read TGTGCCAGCAGCCCGGTTGGGGGGATAAACACCGGGGAGCTGTTTTTT. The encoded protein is CASSPVGGINTGELFF.